The sequence of this T cell receptor beta chain was determined in a study of response to subunit inactivated influenza vaccine (dated by TCRdb to the late 2010s). Study-wide context: Deep quantitative profiling of the T cell receptor repertoire was used in the study to follow responses to a trivalent subunit inactivated influenza vaccine. The investigation overall reported the following: The authors suggested that each seasonal influenza vaccination may recruit only a limited number of new T cells.

Looking up the germline V gene yields CDR1 MGHDK and CDR2 SYGVNS. V was cut back by 5 bases and J by 10 bases, leaving a gap of 12 bases between them. From cysteine to phenylalanine, the CDR3 is 13 amino acids long. The only DNA kept is the CDR3, 39 bases in frame from the first base. In its sample, this clonotype was seen a few times. What antigen it recognizes has not been identified. Base qualities are not provided; no much larger clone lies one nucleotide away. The method behind the library was RT-PCR. Reads for this sample came from an Illumina HiSeq 2500. The raw public data were reprocessed by TCRdb itself: fastp quality trimming at Q25, MiXCR clonotype calling, in-frame beta chains only. A single entry per CDR3 protein holds the most common genes and DNA from its merged rows. A total of a few hundred thousand distinct CDR3 sequences appear in this sample, just over 20% of them only once. Of the sample, more than 8.5% falls within the top ten clones.

The sequencing used PBMCs from blood, collected approximately 20 months after vaccination. This sequence was found in a man between 45 and 75 years old who received an inactivated influenza vaccine. Donor details come from another sample of the same person, matched by shared clones. The chain joins TRBV25-1 to TRBJ1-6; too little of a D gene remains to name it. The DNA is TGTGCCAGCAGTTCTGGGCCTGGGTCACCCCTCCACTTT. This sequence encodes CASSSGPGSPLHF. With the rest looked up from the reference TRBV25-1 and TRBJ1-6 genes rather than sequenced, the full variable domain is EADIYQTPRYLVIGTGKKITLECSQTMGHDKMYWYQQDPGMELHLIHYSYGVNSTEKGDLSSESTVSRIRTEHFPLTLESARPSHTSQYLCASSSGPGSPLHFGNGTRLTVT.